This TCR beta chain was documented in a study of cytomegalovirus exposure and HLA in healthy donors. About the study: Of 300 to 450 genotyped donors, about 80% clustered with self-reported Caucasian donors. Study results and caveats: Reported results showed that the classifier diagnosed cytomegalovirus status with high specificity and sensitivity.

A word on this clone: The target antigen is unknown.

The V and J ends lost 6 bases and 4 bases respectively, with 15 bases between them. This CDR3 has 14 amino acids. Germline loops: CDR1 SGHAT, CDR2 FQNNGV. The donors, nominally healthy at sampling, likely had unrecorded immune exposures. PCR used 60 Vbeta primers and 13 Jbeta primers. The protocol was immunoSEQ multiplex PCR, while the TCRdb copy is restricted to in-frame clones and leaves out a portion. The data show about 130,000 clones, 73% seen once. The sample taken for sequencing was PBMCs. The sequence came from a woman between 40 and 55 years old in good health and CMV-seropositive. The chain links TRBV11-2 to TRBJ1-1; possible D gene TRBD1, 6 bases. The CDR3 protein is CASRDSLLSTEAFF. CDR3 coding DNA: TGTGCCAGCAGGGACAGCCTCCTGAGCACTGAAGCTTTCTTT.